Following are 25 T cell receptor beta chains from one sample sequenced in a study of identical twins listed by TCRdb under 2016. Library preparation employed 5' RACE. The instrument was an Illumina HiSeq 2000. TCRdb redid the processing of the public reads, applying fastp at Q25 and MiXCR, and retained in-frame beta chains. Duplicate CDR3 protein sequences are folded into a single record with the most common DNA and genes. Within this sample are around 340,000 distinct CDR3 sequences, with roughly 10% of them counted one time only. The ten most abundant clones make up about 9.1% of the sample. The specimen sequenced was naive T cells sorted from blood. The meaning of the sample's cell subset or site label: cells isolated with a human naive T-cell isolation kit. Receptor source: a woman in her 50s in good health.

This chain uses TRBV5-1 with TRBJ2-1; D is undetermined. The germline V and J ends were trimmed by 1 base and 7 bases, with 12 bases remaining between them. The CDR3 is made up of 14 amino acids. The V gene's germline CDR1 is SGHRS and CDR2 YFSETQ. The CDR3 spells CASSLLSVGNEQFF. In DNA form, the CDR3 reads TGCGCCAGCAGCTTGTTAAGCGTGGGGAATGAGCAGTTCTTC.

This clonotype occurred a few times. This chain joins TRBV20-1 and TRBJ2-3; 12 bases map to TRBD2. Germline CDR1 is DFQATT and CDR2 is SNEGSKA (reference sequence). The V and J ends lost 0 bases and 8 bases, in that order; junction bases with no gene match: 9. The CDR3 consists of 16 residues. The CDR3: CSARDQVASGRGTQYF. The CDR3 DNA is TGCAGTGCTAGAGATCAAGTGGCTAGCGGGAGGGGTACGCAGTATTTT.

The genes are TRBV6-5 and TRBJ2-3; a possible D gene is TRBD2 (6 bases). This CDR3 spans 15 amino acids. Germline CDR1 MNHEY, CDR2 SVGAGI. V dropped 7 bases and J dropped 0 bases, with 14 bases sitting between them. The DNA for the CDR3 is TGTGCCAGCAAAACTCCCAGCGGGAGCACAGATACGCAGTATTTT. This encodes CASKTPSGSTDTQYF.

This clonotype was seen a few times. For the CDR3, the DNA is TGTGCCAGCAGTTTTTCCGGGACAGGTGGAACGAGGACTGAAGCTTTCTTT. It translates to CASSFSGTGGTRTEAFF. The chain joins TRBV6-6 to TRBJ1-1; 8 bases fit TRBD1. V lost 4 bases and J lost 5; bases outside the gene matches: 15. Germline assignment: CDR1 MNHNY and CDR2 SVGAGI (reference sequence). This CDR3 spans 17 amino acids.

This clonotype was seen repeatedly, ten times or more. The chain has TRBV3-1 and TRBJ2-3; weak D call: TRBD2 (5 bases). This CDR3 is 14 amino acids long. Germline CDR1 and CDR2: LGHDT and YNNKEL (reference sequence). V was shortened by 4 bases and J by 0 bases, with 8 bases between the two germline ends. CDR3 residues: CASSLRTSTDTQYF. The CDR3 DNA sequence: TGTGCCAGCAGCCTACGGACTAGCACAGATACGCAGTATTTT.

This clonotype has a single count. This CDR3 is missing its conserved last phenylalanine or tryptophan, likely due to a read error. The chain couples TRBV5-6 to TRBJ2-2, with D unresolved. V shed 4 bases and J shed 7 bases, with 14 bases lying between them. Per germline, CDR1 SGHDT and CDR2 YYEEEE. The length of the CDR3 is 14 residues. The CDR3 DNA reads TGTGCCAGCAGCGCCCCTGACTGGCGCGGGGAGCTGTTTTCT. Translation: CASSAPDWRGELFS.

This clonotype was counted a few times. The rearrangement joins TRBV19 to TRBJ1-3; weak D call: TRBD1 (5 bases). Per germline, CDR1 LNHDA and CDR2 SQIVND (reference sequence). Deletions cut 3 bases from V and 2 bases from J, with 14 bases between. The CDR3 loop spans 16 amino acids. CDR3 DNA sequence: TGTGCCAGTAGTATTATCTCTGGGGCCCCTGGAAACACCATATATTTT. It codes for CASSIISGAPGNTIYF.

This clonotype was detected a few times. CDR3 region: CASSMDGRGQFF. The DNA of the CDR3 is TGCGCCAGCAGCATGGACGGGCGTGGGCAGTTCTTC. This chain joins TRBV5-1 and TRBJ2-1; D not certain. In germline, CDR1 is SGHRS, CDR2 YFSETQ. The CDR3 has 12 residues. Deletions cut 4 bases from V and 12 bases from J, with 14 bases between.

This clonotype was counted ten times or more. The gene calls are TRBV5-1 and TRBJ2-7, with TRBD1 matching 9 bases. The CDR3 is 14 amino acids. V was clipped by 1 base and J by 7 bases; unmatched bases: 6. Germline CDR1 SGHRS, CDR2 YFSETQ. CDR3 amino acids: CASSLLDRGSEQYV. The DNA for the CDR3 is TGCGCCAGCAGCTTGTTGGACAGGGGTAGTGAGCAGTACGTC.

This clonotype showed up just a few times. The chain is built from TRBV7-2 and TRBJ2-2; 8 positions match TRBD2. In germline, CDR1 is SGHTA, CDR2 FQGNSA. The CDR3 covers 19 residues. The ends lost 5 bases at V and 1 base at J; junction bases unmatched: 15. CDR3 in DNA: TGTGCCAGCAGCCTTAGAGCCGTACCGGGACTAGGGAACACCGGGGAGCTGTTTTTT. Encoded protein: CASSLRAVPGLGNTGELFF. The full variable domain, in which reference TRBV7-2 and TRBJ2-2 provide the parts outside the CDR3, is GAGVSQSPSNKVTEKGKDVELRCDPISGHTALYWYRQSLGQGLEFLIYFQGNSAPDKSGLPSDRFSAERTGGSVSTLTIQRTQQEDSAVYLCASSLRAVPGLGNTGELFFGEGSRLTVL.

This clonotype turned up a few times. The germline gene is not matched at one end of the junction; a read error may be the cause. V is TRBV29-1 and J is TRBJ1-2, with 8 bases matching TRBD1. Germline CDR1 and CDR2: SQVTM and ANQGSEA. The CDR3 covers 13 residues. For the CDR3, the DNA is TGCAGCGTAGAAGGACAGGGCTTCTATGGCTACACCTTC. Its protein product is CSVEGQGFYGYTF.

This clonotype was detected many times. This chain connects TRBV25-1 to TRBJ2-1; D is unresolved. The germline gives CDR1 MGHDK, CDR2 SYGVNS. The CDR3 is 11 amino acids. The V and J ends lost 6 bases and 7 bases respectively, with 7 bases between them. The CDR3 region is CASSQQNEQFF. The CDR3 region has the DNA TGTGCCAGCAGCCAGCAAAATGAGCAGTTCTTC.

This clonotype was detected a few times. This chain links TRBV21-1 with TRBJ2-7; TRBD2 is the table's D call, not checked against the DNA. TRBV21-1 is noted as a pseudogene. The CDR3 spans 18 residues. The CDR3 is CASSKDQIAGQSSYEQYF. The CDR3 bases are TGTGCCAGCAGCAAAGACCAGATAGCGGGCCAAAGCTCCTACGAGCAGTACTTC.

V and J are TRBV27 and TRBJ2-7; 7 nucleotides align to TRBD2. The germline V gene has CDR1 MNHEY and CDR2 SMNVEV (reference sequence). The V and J ends lost 6 bases and 2 bases, in that order; junction bases with no gene match: 13. CDR3 length equals 16 residues. The CDR3 DNA reads TGTGCCAGCAGGCCCCCTGGTCGAGCGGGACCCTACGAGCAGTACTTC. Its translation: CASRPPGRAGPYEQYF.

This clonotype was observed a few times. The genes are TRBV20-1 and TRBJ2-3, with 8 positions matching TRBD2. Germline CDR1 and CDR2: DFQATT and SNEGSKA (reference sequence). This CDR3 region has 14 residues. Trimming cost V 3 bases and J 8 bases; bases outside gene matches: 10. The CDR3 reads CSASEPDTSGTQYF. The DNA for the CDR3 is TGCAGTGCTAGTGAGCCCGATACTAGCGGTACGCAGTATTTT.

Written as DNA, the CDR3 is TGCAGTGCAGTTAGCGGGAACACCGGGGAGCTGTTTTTT. Amino acids: CSAVSGNTGELFF. The J gene is TRBJ2-2, the V gene TRBV20-1; possible D gene TRBD2, 6 bases. CDR3 length equals 13 residues. V was trimmed by 6 bases and J by 1 base, leaving 9 bases between them. Germline V CDR1 and CDR2: DFQATT, SNEGSKA (reference sequence).

This chain joins TRBV12-3 or TRBV12-4 and TRBJ2-1; the match to TRBD2 covers 9 bases. The trim removed 3 bases at V and 10 bases at J, leaving 7 bases unmatched. CDR3 length: 14 amino acids. The CDR3 bases are TGTGCCAGCAGTTTGCCCCTTAGCGGGAGAGAGCAGTTCTTC. Translated, it gives CASSLPLSGREQFF.

This clonotype occurred a few times. The V gene is TRBV5-1, the J gene TRBJ2-1; D ambiguous. Deletions cut 0 bases from V and 7 bases from J, with 11 bases between. Looked up from germline, CDR1 is SGHRS and CDR2 is YFSETQ. CDR3 size: 14 residues. In DNA form, the CDR3 reads TGCGCCAGCAGCTTGGTTTTCTCTACAAATGAGCAGTTCTTC. This gives the protein CASSLVFSTNEQFF.

This clonotype showed up just a few times. The chain combines TRBV3-1 with TRBJ2-2; D unresolved. The CDR3 is 13 residues long. V lost 1 base, J lost 6 bases, and 6 bases lay in between. Germline V lookup: CDR1 LGHDT, CDR2 YNNKEL (reference sequence). The CDR3 here is CASSQAIPGELFF. The CDR3 DNA reads as TGTGCCAGCAGCCAAGCCATTCCCGGGGAGCTGTTTTTT. The variable domain in full, with the rest retrieved from reference TRBV3-1 and TRBJ2-2, is DTAVSQTPKYLVTQMGNDKSIKCEQNLGHDTMYWYKQDSKKFLKIMFSYNNKELIINETVPNRFSPKSPDKAHLNLHINSLELGDSAVYFCASSQAIPGELFFGEGSRLTVL.

This clonotype was recorded many times. The rearrangement links TRBV29-1 to TRBJ2-1; no clear D gene. There are 15 residues in the CDR3. The V end was cut by 6 bases, the J end by 0 bases, with 15 bases between. In germline, CDR1 is SQVTM, CDR2 ANQGSEA. The CDR3 coding sequence is TGCAGCGTGGGCACCTGGGGAAGCTCCTACAATGAGCAGTTCTTC. This encodes CSVGTWGSSYNEQFF.

This clonotype was seen a handful of times. The chain carries TRBV5-1 and TRBJ2-6; D gene unclear. Trimming cost V 4 bases and J 0 bases, with 5 bases left between them. The CDR3 length is 14 residues. Germline CDR1 SGHRS, CDR2 YFSETQ. The CDR3 sequence: CASSRNSGANVLTF. CDR3 DNA sequence: TGCGCCAGCAGCCGCAACTCTGGGGCCAACGTCCTGACTTTC.

This clonotype has a handful of counts. The J gene is TRBJ1-2, the V gene TRBV24-1; D uncertain. With 1 base removed from V and 4 bases from J, the gap between germline ends came to 9 bases. The CDR3 runs to 14 residues. Germline V gene sequence: CDR1 KGHDR, CDR2 SFDVKD. The CDR3 DNA is TGTGCCACCAGTGATTTAGGGTGGTTCTATGGCTACACCTTC. Translation gives CATSDLGWFYGYTF.

This clonotype was observed a few times. The chain employs TRBV4-1 and TRBJ1-5; D is perhaps TRBD1 (5 bases). Trimming stripped 2 bases from V and 5 bases from J, with 13 bases between. The length of the CDR3 is 15 residues. CDR1 is MGHRA and CDR2 is YSYEKL in the germline V gene. The CDR3 nucleotides are TGCGCCAGCAGCCAACTAGGAGCCAGGGATCAGCCCCAGCATTTT. Protein sequence: CASSQLGARDQPQHF.

Ten or more counts support this clonotype. This chain links TRBV6-6 with TRBJ2-3; tentatively, D is TRBD2 (6 bases). Germline CDR1 and CDR2: MNHNY and SVGAGI (reference sequence). The CDR3 has 14 amino acids. Trimming took 7 bases from V and 6 from J, leaving 17 bases between them. In nucleotides, the CDR3 is TGTGCCAGCACTAGGGGCGGGGCGGGGGATACGCAGTATTTT. Amino acid sequence: CASTRGGAGDTQYF.

This clonotype was recorded a few times. The gene calls are TRBV24-1 and TRBJ2-1, with 12 bases aligning to TRBD2. V gave up 5 bases and J gave up 4 bases; unmatched junction bases: 8. Germline CDR1 reads KGHDR; CDR2 reads SFDVKD. The CDR3 runs 17 residues. The CDR3 spells CATSALRLAGEYNEQFF. CDR3 nucleotide sequence: TGTGCCACCAGTGCCCTAAGACTAGCGGGAGAATACAATGAGCAGTTCTTC.